Sequencing of this TCR beta chain was carried out in a study of beta chain features in type 1 diabetes. Study-wide points: Patients with Type 1 diabetes showed moderately but significantly shorter TCRB CDR3s in all four CD4+ subsets.

This clone appeared a few times. Its matching antigen is unknown. Expressed TCRB transcripts were sequenced after all isolated RNA was converted to cDNA. Profiled with immunoSEQ multiplex PCR; TCRdb holds only in-frame clones, not every one. The sample carries a few hundred thousand clones, around an eighth recorded once. J gave up 2 bases and V 2 bases, and 4 bases lay outside the gene matches. The V gene's germline CDR1 is SGHRS and CDR2 YFSETQ. This CDR3 has 16 amino acids. The sequence was obtained from a man aged 30 to 45 with type 1 diabetes. The chain has TRBV5-1 and TRBJ2-2; 9 bases agree with TRBD1. Sequenced input: naive CD4+ T cells from blood. The CDR3 nucleotides are TGCGCCAGCAGCTTCATGGACAGGGGCAACACCGGGGAGCTGTTTTTT. Amino acid sequence: CASSFMDRGNTGELFF.